This entry concerns a single T cell receptor beta chain. The table came from immunoSEQ multiplex PCR; TCRdb's copy has only in-frame clones and leaves some out. The sample holds roughly 300,000 clones, approximately 90% seen once. This entry belongs to a study of cytomegalovirus exposure and HLA in healthy donors. Study context: The use of the same platform for the 120 or so validation repertoires and the roughly 730 first-cohort repertoires was reported by a later analysis.

CDR1 and CDR2 (germline): GTSNPN, SVGIG (reference sequence). The V and J ends lost 7 bases and 0 bases respectively, with 13 bases between them. This CDR3 is built from 14 residues. Source material: PBMCs. V and J are TRBV30 and TRBJ1-5; no reliable D call. The origin of this receptor is a woman younger than 45 in good health and CMV-seropositive. The chain's CDR3 is CAYQTELSNQPQHF. In DNA form, the CDR3 reads TGTGCCTACCAAACGGAACTTAGCAATCAGCCCCAGCATTTT.